In this sample, the clone carrying this T cell receptor (beta chain) turned up once. What it binds is unknown. This sample was taken from a study of shared clonotypes between healthy human individuals. The CDR3 runs to 12 residues. Germline CDR1 reads SGHAT; CDR2 reads FQNNGV. V lost 6 bases and J lost 4; bases outside the gene matches: 2. Whole-study results and caveats: Naive CD4 clonotype sharing across several donors was 5% to 6%.

The repertoire was sequenced with immunoSEQ multiplex PCR; TCRdb's copy has only in-frame clones and lacks some. This table has around 340,000 clones, roughly 80% appearing once. Sequencing was done on a sample of memory CD4+ T cells sorted from blood. The subset here: CD45RA-negative fraction. The chain employs TRBV11-2 and TRBJ2-7; 8 positions agree with TRBD2. This TCR was sampled from a man between 25 and 39 years old in good health. In DNA, the CDR3 is TGTGCCAGCAGTGCGGGGGGATACGAGCAGTACTTC. Translated: CASSAGGYEQYF.